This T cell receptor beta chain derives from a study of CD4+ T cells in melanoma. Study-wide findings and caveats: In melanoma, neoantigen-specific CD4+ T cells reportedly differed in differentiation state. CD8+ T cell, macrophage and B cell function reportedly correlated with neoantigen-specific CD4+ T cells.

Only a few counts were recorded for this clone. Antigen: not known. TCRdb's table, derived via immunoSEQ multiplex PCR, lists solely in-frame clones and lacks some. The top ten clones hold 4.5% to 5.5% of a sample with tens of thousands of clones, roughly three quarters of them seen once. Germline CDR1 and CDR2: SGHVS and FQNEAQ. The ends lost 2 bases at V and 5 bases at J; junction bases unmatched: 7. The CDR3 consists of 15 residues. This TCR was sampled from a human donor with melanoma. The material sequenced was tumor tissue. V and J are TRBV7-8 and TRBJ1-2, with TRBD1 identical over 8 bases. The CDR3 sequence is CASSLRAQGGYGYTF. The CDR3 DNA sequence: TGTGCCAGCAGCTTAAGGGCACAGGGGGGGTATGGCTACACCTTC.